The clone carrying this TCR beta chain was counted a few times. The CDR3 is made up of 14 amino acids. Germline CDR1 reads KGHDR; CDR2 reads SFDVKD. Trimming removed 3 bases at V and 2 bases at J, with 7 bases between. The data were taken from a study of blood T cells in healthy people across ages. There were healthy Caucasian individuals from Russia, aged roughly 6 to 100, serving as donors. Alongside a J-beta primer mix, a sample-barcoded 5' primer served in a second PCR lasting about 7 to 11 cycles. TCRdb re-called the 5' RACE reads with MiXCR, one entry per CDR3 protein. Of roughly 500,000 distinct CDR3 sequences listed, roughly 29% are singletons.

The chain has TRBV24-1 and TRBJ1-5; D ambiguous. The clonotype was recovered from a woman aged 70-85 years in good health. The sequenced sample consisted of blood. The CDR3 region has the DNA TGTGCCACCAGTGATAGTAGTGGCAATCAGCCCCAGCATTTT. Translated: CATSDSSGNQPQHF.